The present T cell receptor beta chain was sequenced within a study of OX40 agonist ivuxolimab in advanced cancers. CDR3 size: 13 residues. CDR1 and CDR2 (germline): MNHNS, SASEGT. V lost 8 bases and J lost 3; bases outside the gene matches: 7. Profiled with immunoSEQ multiplex PCR; TCRdb holds only in-frame clones, not every one. The sample shows about 61,000 clones, about 86% of them seen only once. Here the sequenced sample was CD4+ or CD8+ T cells sorted from blood, taken in a trial of the OX40 agonist ivuxolimab. The rearrangement uses TRBV6-1 and TRBJ2-7; 7 bases align to TRBD1. The clonotype comes from an adult with an advanced solid tumor such as melanoma, head and neck, liver or kidney cancer. CDR3 amino acids: CASDRDSNYEQYF. The CDR3 nucleotides read TGTGCCAGCGACCGGGACAGTAACTACGAGCAGTACTTC.